A single T cell receptor beta chain is shown here with its context. This sample was taken from a study of T cell responses to AZD1222 COVID-19 vaccine. Generated by immunoSEQ multiplex PCR, the TCRdb table keeps only in-frame clones and is missing some. The sample table includes some 150,000 clones. Between the trimmed V and J ends, which lost 4 bases and 14 bases, there was a span of 12 bases. Germline V gene sequence: CDR1 MDHEN, CDR2 SYDVKM. The CDR3 has 12 residues. Material for sequencing was peripheral blood. The chain couples TRBV28 to TRBJ1-6; no clear D gene. This sequence originates from an adult in good health. Written as DNA, the CDR3 is TGTGCCAGCAGTTCAACCCTGTCGTCCCTCCACTTT. Residues: CASSSTLSSLHF.